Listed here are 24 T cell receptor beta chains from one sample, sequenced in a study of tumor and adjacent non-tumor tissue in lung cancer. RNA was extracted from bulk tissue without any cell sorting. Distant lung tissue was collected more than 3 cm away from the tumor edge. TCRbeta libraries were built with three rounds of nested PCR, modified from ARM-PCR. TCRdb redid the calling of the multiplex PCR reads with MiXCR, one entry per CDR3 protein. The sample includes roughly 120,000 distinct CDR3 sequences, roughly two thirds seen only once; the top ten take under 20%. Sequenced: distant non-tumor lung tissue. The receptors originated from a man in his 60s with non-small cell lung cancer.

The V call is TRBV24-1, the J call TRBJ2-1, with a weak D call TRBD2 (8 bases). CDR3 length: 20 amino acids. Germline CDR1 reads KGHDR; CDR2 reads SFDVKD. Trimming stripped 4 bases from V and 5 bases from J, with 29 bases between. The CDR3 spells CATSDPTGLARGGGHNEQFF. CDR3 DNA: TGTGCCACCAGTGACCCGACAGGACTAGCTAGAGGGGGCGGGCACAATGAGCAGTTCTTC.

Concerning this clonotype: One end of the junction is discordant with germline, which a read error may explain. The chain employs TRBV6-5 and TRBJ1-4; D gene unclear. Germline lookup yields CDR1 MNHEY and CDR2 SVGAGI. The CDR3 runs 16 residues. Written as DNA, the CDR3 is TGTGCCAACAGTTATCGCAGCGGAGAGGATAGTGAAAAACTGTTTTTT. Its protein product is CANSYRSGEDSEKLFF.

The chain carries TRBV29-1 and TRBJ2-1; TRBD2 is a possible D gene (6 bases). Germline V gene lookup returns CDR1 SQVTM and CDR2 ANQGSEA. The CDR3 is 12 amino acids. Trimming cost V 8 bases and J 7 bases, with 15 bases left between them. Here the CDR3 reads CSFRGVYNEQFF. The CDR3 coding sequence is TGCAGCTTCCGCGGGGTCTATAATGAGCAGTTCTTC.

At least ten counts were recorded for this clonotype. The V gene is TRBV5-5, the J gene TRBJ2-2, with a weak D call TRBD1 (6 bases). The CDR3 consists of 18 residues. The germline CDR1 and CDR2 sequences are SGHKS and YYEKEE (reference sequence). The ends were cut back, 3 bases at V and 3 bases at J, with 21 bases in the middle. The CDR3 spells CASSSAWSRGVDTGELFF. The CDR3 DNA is TGTGCCAGCAGCTCTGCTTGGTCCAGGGGAGTTGACACCGGGGAGCTGTTTTTT.

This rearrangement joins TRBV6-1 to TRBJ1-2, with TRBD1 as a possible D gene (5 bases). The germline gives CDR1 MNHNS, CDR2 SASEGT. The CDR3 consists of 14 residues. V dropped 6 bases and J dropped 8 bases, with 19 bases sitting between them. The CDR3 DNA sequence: TGTGCCAGCAGGGCCACGGGGGGGGTGAAGGGCTACACCTTC. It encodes CASRATGGVKGYTF.

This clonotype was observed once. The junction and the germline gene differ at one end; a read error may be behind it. Here the CDR3 DNA reads TGTGCCAGCGCCATTGACCGGTTGGACGAGCAATACTTC. It codes for CASAIDRLDEQYF. The chain has TRBV11-1 and TRBJ2-7; D gene ambiguous. CDR1 is SGHAT, CDR2 FQDESV, per germline (reference sequence). There are 13 residues in the CDR3.

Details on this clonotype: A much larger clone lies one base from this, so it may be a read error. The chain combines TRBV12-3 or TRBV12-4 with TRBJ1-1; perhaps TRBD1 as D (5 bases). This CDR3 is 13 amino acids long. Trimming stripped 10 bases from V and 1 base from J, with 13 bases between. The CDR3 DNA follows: TGTGCCAACAATCTTCAGGGGAACACTGAAGCTTTCTTT. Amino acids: CANNLQGNTEAFF.

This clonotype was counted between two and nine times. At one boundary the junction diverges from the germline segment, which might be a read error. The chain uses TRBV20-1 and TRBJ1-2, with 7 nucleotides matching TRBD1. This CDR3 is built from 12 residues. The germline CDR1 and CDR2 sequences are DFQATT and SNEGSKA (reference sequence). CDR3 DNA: TGCAATGCTAAAGTAGGGGGCCACGGCTACACCTTC. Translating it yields CNAKVGGHGYTF.

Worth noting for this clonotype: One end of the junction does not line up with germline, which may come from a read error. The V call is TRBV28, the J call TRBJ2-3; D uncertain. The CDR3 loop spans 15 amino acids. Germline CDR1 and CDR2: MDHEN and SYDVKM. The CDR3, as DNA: TGTGCCAGCTTCGACGTACTGAGTAGCACAGATATGCAGTATTTT. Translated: CASFDVLSSTDMQYF. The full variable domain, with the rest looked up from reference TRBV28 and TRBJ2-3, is DVKVTQSSRYLVKRTGEKVFLECVQDMDHENMFWYRQDPGLGLRLIYFSYDVKMKEKGDIPEGYSVSREKKERFSLILESASTNQTSMYLCASFDVLSSTDMQYFGPGTRLTVL.

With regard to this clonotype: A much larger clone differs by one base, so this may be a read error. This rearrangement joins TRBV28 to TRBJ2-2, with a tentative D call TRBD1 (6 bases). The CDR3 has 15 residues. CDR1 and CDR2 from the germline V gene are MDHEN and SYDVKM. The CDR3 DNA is TGTTCCAGCAGTCCGGGGACATATAACACCGGGGAGCTGTTTTTT. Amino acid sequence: CSSSPGTYNTGELFF.

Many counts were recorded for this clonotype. The CDR3 nucleotides are TGTGCCATCAGTGAAAGGGTCGGCGAAGCGAACACCGGGGAGCTGTTTTTT. Residues: CAISERVGEANTGELFF. This rearrangement joins TRBV10-3 to TRBJ2-2; D is ambiguous. This CDR3 contains 17 residues. Germline assignment: CDR1 ENHRY and CDR2 SYGVKD. With 3 bases removed from V and 0 bases from J, the gap between germline ends came to 14 bases.

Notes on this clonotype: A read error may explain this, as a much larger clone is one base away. CDR3 in amino acids: CASSLVVGDTQYF. The CDR3 nucleotides read TGTGCCAGCAGCTTAGTAGTGGGAGATACGCAGTATTTT. The chain uses TRBV7-9 and TRBJ2-3; D unclear. Germline V lookup: CDR1 SEHNR, CDR2 FQNEAQ (reference sequence). Trimming shortened V by 1 base and J by 5 bases, and 7 bases separated the two germline ends. This CDR3 comprises 13 residues.

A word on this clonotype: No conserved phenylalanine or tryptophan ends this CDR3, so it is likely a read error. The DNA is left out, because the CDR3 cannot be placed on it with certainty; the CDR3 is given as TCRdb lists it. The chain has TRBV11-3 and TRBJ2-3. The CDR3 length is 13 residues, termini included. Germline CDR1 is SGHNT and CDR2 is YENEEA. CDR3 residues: CASSLDGTDTRYL.

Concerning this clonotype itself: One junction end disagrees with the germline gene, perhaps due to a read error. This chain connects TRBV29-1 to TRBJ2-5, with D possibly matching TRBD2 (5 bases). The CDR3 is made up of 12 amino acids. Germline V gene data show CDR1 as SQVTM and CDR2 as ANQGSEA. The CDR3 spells CSVVNDYPETQF. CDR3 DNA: TGCAGCGTTGTTAACGACTACCCGGAGACCCAGTTC. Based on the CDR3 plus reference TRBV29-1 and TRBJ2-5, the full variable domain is SAVISQKPSRDICQRGTSLTIQCQVDSQVTMMFWYRQQPGQSLTLIATANQGSEATYESGFVIDKFPISRPNLTFSTLTVSNMSPEDSSIYLCSVVNDYPETQFGPGTRLLVL.

CDR3 bases: TGCGCCAGCACCTGGGAAGCGTGCACAGACACGCAGCATTTT. Its translation is CASTWEACTDTQHF. The chain recombines TRBV4-3 with TRBJ2-3, with D unresolved. The J call is doubtful: the DNA matches TRBJ1-5 better. Germline assignment: CDR1 LGHNA and CDR2 YSLEER. The CDR3 has 14 amino acids.

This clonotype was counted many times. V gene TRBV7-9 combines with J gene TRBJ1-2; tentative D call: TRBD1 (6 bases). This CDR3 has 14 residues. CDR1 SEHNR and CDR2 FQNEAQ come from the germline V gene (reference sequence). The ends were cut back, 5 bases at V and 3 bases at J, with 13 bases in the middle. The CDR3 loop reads CASSPPWTDYGYTF. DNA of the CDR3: TGTGCCAGCAGCCCCCCCTGGACAGACTATGGCTACACCTTC.

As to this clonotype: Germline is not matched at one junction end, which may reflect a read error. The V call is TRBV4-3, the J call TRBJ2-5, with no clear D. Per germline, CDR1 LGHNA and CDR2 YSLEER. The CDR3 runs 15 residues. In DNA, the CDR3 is TGCGCCAGCAGCCGAGATCGCGACAAACAAGAGACCCAGAACTTC. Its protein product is CASSRDRDKQETQNF.

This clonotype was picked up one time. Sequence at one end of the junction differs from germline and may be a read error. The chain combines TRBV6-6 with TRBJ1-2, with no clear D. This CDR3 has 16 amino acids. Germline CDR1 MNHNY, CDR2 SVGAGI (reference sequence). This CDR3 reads CTSIYSPEVLRYGYTF. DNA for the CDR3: TGTACCAGCATTTACTCCCCTGAAGTCTTGCGCTATGGCTACACCTTT.

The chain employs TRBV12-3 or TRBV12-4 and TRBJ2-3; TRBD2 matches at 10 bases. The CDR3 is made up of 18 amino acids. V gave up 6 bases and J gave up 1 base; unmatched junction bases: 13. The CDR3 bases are TGTGCCAGCAGCGAACCGGGACTAGCGAGAGGGCGCACAGATACGCAGTATTTT. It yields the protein CASSEPGLARGRTDTQYF.

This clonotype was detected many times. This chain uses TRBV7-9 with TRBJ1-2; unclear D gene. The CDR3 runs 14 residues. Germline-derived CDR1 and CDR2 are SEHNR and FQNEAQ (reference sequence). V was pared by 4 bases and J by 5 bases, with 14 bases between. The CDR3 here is CASSSSHFGYGYTF. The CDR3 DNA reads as TGTGCCAGCAGCTCCTCACATTTCGGTTATGGCTACACCTTC. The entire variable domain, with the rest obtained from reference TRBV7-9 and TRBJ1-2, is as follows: DTGVSQNPRHKITKRGQNVTFRCDPISEHNRLYWYRQTLGQGPEFLTYFQNEAQLEKSRLLSDRFSAERPKGSFSTLEIQRTEQGDSAMYLCASSSSHFGYGYTFGSGTRLTVV.

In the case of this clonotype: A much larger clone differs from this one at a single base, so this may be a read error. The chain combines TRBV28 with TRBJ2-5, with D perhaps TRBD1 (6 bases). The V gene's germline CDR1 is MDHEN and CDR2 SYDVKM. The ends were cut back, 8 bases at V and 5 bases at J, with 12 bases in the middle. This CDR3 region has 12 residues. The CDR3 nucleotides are TGTGCCAGCGAATGGGGGCGGGAGACCCAGTACTTC. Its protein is CASEWGRETQYF. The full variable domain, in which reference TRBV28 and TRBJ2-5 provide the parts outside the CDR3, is DVKVTQSSRYLVKRTGEKVFLECVQDMDHENMFWYRQDPGLGLRLIYFSYDVKMKEKGDIPEGYSVSREKKERFSLILESASTNQTSMYLCASEWGRETQYFGPGTRLLVL.

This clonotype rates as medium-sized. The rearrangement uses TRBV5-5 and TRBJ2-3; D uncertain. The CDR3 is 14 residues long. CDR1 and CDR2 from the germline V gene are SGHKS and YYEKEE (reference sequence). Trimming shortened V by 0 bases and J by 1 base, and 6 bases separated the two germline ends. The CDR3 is CASSLDGRTDTQYF. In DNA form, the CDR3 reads TGTGCCAGCAGCTTGGATGGGCGCACAGATACGCAGTATTTT.

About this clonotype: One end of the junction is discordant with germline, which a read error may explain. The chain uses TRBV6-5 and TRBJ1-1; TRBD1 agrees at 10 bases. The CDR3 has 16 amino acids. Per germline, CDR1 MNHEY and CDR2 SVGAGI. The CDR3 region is CASSSPRDRGRTEALF. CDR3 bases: TGTGCCAGCAGTTCCCCAAGGGACAGGGGACGTACTGAAGCTCTCTTT.

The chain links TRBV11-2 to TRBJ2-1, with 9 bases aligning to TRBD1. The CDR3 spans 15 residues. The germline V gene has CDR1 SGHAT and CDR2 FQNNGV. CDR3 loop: CVCSLVVTGGNEQFF. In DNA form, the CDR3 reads TGTGTCTGCAGCTTAGTTGTGACAGGGGGAAATGAGCAGTTCTTC.